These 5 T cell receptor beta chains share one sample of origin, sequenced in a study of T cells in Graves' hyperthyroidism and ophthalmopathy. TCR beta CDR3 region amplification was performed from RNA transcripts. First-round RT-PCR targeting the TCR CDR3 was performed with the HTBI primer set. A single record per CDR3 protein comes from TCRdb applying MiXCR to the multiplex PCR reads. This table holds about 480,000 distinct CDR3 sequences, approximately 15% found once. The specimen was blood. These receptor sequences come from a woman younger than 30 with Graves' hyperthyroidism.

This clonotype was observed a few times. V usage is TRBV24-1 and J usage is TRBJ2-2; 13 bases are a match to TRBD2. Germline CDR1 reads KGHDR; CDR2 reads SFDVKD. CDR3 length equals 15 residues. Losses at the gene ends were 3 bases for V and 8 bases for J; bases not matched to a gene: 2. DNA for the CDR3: TGTGCCACCAGTGATGGACTAGCGGGAGTAGGGGAGCTGTTTTTT. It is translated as CATSDGLAGVGELFF.

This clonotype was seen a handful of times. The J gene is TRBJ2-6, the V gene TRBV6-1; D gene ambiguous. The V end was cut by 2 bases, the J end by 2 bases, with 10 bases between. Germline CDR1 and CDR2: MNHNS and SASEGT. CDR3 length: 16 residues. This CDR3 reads CASSESSLAGANVLTF. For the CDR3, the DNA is TGTGCCAGCAGTGAATCAAGTTTAGCTGGGGCCAACGTCCTGACTTTC.

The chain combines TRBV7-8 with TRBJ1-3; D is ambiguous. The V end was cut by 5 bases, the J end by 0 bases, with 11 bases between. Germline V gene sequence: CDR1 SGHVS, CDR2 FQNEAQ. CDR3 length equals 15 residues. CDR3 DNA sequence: TGTGCCAGCAGCCCAGCACGGAGCTCTGGAAACACCATATATTTT. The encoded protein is CASSPARSSGNTIYF. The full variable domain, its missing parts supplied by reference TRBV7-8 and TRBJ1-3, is GAGVSQSPRYKVAKRGQDVALRCDPISGHVSLFWYQQALGQGPEFLTYFQNEAQLDKSGLPSDRFFAERPEGSVSTLKIQRTQQEDSAVYLCASSPARSSGNTIYFGEGSWLTVV.

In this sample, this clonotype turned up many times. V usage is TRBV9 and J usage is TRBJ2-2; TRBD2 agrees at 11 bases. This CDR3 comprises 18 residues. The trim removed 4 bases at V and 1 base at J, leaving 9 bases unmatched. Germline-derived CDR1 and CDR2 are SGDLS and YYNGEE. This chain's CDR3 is CASSPRIGTSGNTGELFF. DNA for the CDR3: TGTGCCAGCAGCCCCCGGATTGGGACTAGCGGGAACACCGGGGAGCTGTTTTTT. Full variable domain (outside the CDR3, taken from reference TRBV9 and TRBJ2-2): DSGVTQTPKHLITATGQRVTLRCSPRSGDLSVYWYQQSLDQGLQFLIQYYNGEERAKGNILERFSAQQFPDLHSELNLSSLELGDSALYFCASSPRIGTSGNTGELFFGEGSRLTVL.

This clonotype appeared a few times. CDR3 sequence reads: CASSATYVTGIQYF. CDR3 bases: TGCGCCAGCAGCGCGACATATGTCACGGGCATTCAGTACTTC. This chain joins TRBV5-1 and TRBJ2-4, with D uncertain. The CDR3 totals 14 residues. Between the trimmed V and J ends, which lost 4 bases and 9 bases, there was a span of 17 bases. In germline, CDR1 is SGHRS, CDR2 YFSETQ.